This TCR beta chain was sequenced during a study of shared clonotypes between healthy human individuals (TCRdb year 2020). Study-level background: Three men and a couple of women, aged 18 to 49 years, made up the cohort. To estimate repertoire size and how much clonotypes are shared between individuals, the study performed deep sequencing of blood TCR repertoires from roughly five healthy adults. Per donor, three plates each were used for CD4 naive and CD4 memory, two for CD8 naive, and one for CD8 memory. Per donor, leukapheresis produced somewhere between about 0.94 and 8.9 billion PBMCs. Libraries were prepared and TCR repertoires were sequenced by different laboratories using diverse techniques, in order to increase sequencing depth and limit assay-specific biases. What the research found in general, with its limitations: Pairwise subsampling indicated that sequencing depth was expected to affect the degree of clonotype sharing among donors. Estimated clonotype richness was generally larger for naive than for memory subsets. Across a handful of donors, about 4.5% of naive CD4, around 3.3% of naive CD8, around 2.5% of memory CD4, and approximately 0.42% of memory CD8 clonotypes were shared. Even with the large sequencing depth, rarefaction of the sorted-subset datasets indicated that sequencing was incomplete. Because the study included only a small number of donors, the genetic and exposure-history diversity represented was limited. Sampling was restricted to blood, and TCR repertoires in tissue are likely to differ from TCR repertoires in blood. Clonotypes shared by all four sorted-subset donors showed higher generation probabilities than non-shared clonotypes.

Using the deep immunoSEQ assay, TCR CDR3 regions were amplified from genomic DNA by multiplex PCR. For each cell subset, the extracted genomic DNA was distributed evenly across all wells of several immunoSEQ 96-well plates, and each plate served as one replicate. For sorted subsets, around 0.2 ug of genomic DNA, equivalent to 30,000 or so T cell genomes, went into each replicate PCR. The purified libraries were quantified using a Qubit 3.0 fluorometer, sized with a Bioanalyzer 2100, and then quantified again using the KAPA Library Quantification kit. Every immunoSEQ 96-well plate was sequenced on a dedicated single-read 150-cycle Illumina NextSeq 550 flow cell. As for the authors' bioinformatics: Because only junctional sequences without quality scores were contained in the immunoSEQ output, filtering matching that applied to full-length reads could not be performed. Sequences were annotated with PyIR, a Python wrapper for IgBLAST v1.9, using IMGT germline references to assign V/J genes and CDR3. Reads with weak V/J assignments (E-value above 1e-6), missing CDR3, stop codons, out-of-frame junctions, or ambiguous translated residues were removed. V3J clonotypes were defined as sequences sharing the same inferred V gene, J gene, and CDR3 amino acid sequence. Percentage overlap between repertoires was computed as shared unique clonotypes divided by the size of the smaller repertoire. Richness of each repertoire was evaluated using RTK rarefaction, the Chao1 estimator, and Recon v2.1 estimates of unobserved clonotypes. Generation probabilities were computed with OLGA for all TCRbeta clonotypes obtained by the gDNA method from a handful of donors. TCRdb took over this immuneACCESS table, retaining in-frame rearrangements with V and J assigned. Such tables are incomplete; in checked studies, under half of the missing clones stem from an unresolved V gene, and the remainder is unexplained. The V and J calls and the clone size are those of that table, but D and trimming were determined from the DNA. The sample table contains fewer than 850,000 clones; only one count was recorded for 90% to 98% of them. The ten largest clonotypes hold roughly 0.23% of the sample.

This clone was observed a single time. What this receptor recognizes is not known. Within one base of it there is no much larger clone, and no base qualities were kept. CD8 naive samples were CD45RO-negative cells positively selected for CCR7, giving a CD45RA+CCR7+ population that excluded TemRA cells. Healthy HIV-negative adults with no recently reported acute infections or vaccinations were included as donors. Every donor was a Caucasian adult residing in Nashville, Tennessee, USA. Blood was collected by leukapheresis, and PBMCs were isolated by Ficoll-Histopaque density gradient centrifugation and then cryopreserved in liquid nitrogen vapor phase. Analytical flow cytometry was used to check the purity and quantity of every magnetically sorted T cell population. Genomic DNA was isolated from each sorted fraction and quantified by UV absorbance on a Nanodrop 2000c. Measured from the cysteine to the phenylalanine, the CDR3 is 18 residues long. The DNA shown is the 54-base CDR3, in frame from base 1. Trimming accounts for 5 bases at V and 6 bases at J, while the number of junction bases matched to no gene is 13. For CDR1 and CDR2, the germline V gene (reference sequence) lists SEHNR and FQNEAQ.

The sequence joins TRBV7-9 to TRBJ2-2; 12 nucleotides in the junction match TRBD2. This sequence was found in a man aged 25 to 45 in good health. The source material was naive CD8+ T cells sorted from blood. Sample cell subset or site, as interpreted from the label and publication: CD45RA+CCR7+. The nucleotide sequence reads as follows: TGTGCCAGCAGCCCCTGGCTAGCGGGAGGGATGACGGCCGGGGAGCTGTTTTTT. This yields the protein CASSPWLAGGMTAGELFF.